The sequence of this TCR beta chain was determined in a study of OX40 agonist ivuxolimab in advanced cancers. About the study: Dose-escalation subjects each had hepatocellular carcinoma, melanoma, renal cell or head and neck cancer. In three patients, partial responses were observed, one with hepatocellular carcinoma and two with cutaneous melanoma.

Note on this clone: Its cognate antigen is unknown.

Study-wide results and caveats: On average, CD8+ T cells had more expanded clones than CD4+.

The V gene lost 7 bases and the J gene lost 1 base, with 16 bases spanning the gap. The CDR3 is 15 amino acids. From germline, CDR1 is MNHNS and CDR2 SASEGT. Systemic immunosuppression or a history of autoimmune disease excluded patients. TCRdb keeps only in-frame clones here, not all; method: immunoSEQ multiplex PCR. The sample has tens of thousands of clones, under 90% seen once; the top ten hold more than 2%. V is TRBV6-1 and J is TRBJ1-1; possibly TRBD1 for D (6 bases). This TCR came from an adult with an advanced solid tumor such as melanoma, head and neck, liver or kidney cancer. Sequenced material: CD4+ or CD8+ T cells sorted from blood, taken in a trial of the OX40 agonist ivuxolimab. The CDR3 DNA is TGTGCCAGCATCTCGTGGGGGGCTGGGAACACTGAAGCTTTCTTT. This translates into CASISWGAGNTEAFF.